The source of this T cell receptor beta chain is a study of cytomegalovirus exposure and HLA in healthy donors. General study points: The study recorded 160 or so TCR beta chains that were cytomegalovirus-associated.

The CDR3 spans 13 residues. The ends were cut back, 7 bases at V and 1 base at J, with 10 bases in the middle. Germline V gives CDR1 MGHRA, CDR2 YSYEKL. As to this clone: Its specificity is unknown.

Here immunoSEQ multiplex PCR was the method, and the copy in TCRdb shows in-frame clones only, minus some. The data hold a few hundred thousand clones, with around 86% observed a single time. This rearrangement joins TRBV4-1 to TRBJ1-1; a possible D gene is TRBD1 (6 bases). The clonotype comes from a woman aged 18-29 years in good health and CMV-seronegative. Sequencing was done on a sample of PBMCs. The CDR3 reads CASKGEGNTEAFF. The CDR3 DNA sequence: TGCGCCAGCAAGGGGGAAGGGAACACTGAAGCTTTCTTT.